This passage covers 21 T cell receptor beta chains from one sample sequenced in a study of response to subunit inactivated influenza vaccine. TCRdb used MiXCR to reprocess the RT-PCR reads, holding one entry per CDR3 protein. This sample yields roughly 790,000 distinct CDR3 sequences, of which less than 25% are seen a single time; 10% belongs to the top ten. The starting material was PBMCs from blood, obtained roughly 5 days after vaccination. The receptor source for this set is a man in his forties or fifties who received an inactivated influenza vaccine.

This clonotype has only a few counts. This rearrangement joins TRBV15 to TRBJ1-1; D is uncertain. The CDR3 consists of 15 residues. Germline V gene lookup returns CDR1 LNHNV and CDR2 YYDKDF (reference sequence). The V gene lost 0 bases and the J gene lost 2 bases, with 10 bases spanning the gap. The CDR3 loop reads CATSRESRRNTEAFF. CDR3 nucleotides: TGTGCCACCAGCAGAGAATCCAGGAGAAACACTGAAGCTTTCTTT.

This clonotype was recorded once. The rearrangement uses TRBV7-2 and TRBJ2-5; D possibly corresponds to TRBD2 (6 bases). This CDR3 comprises 15 residues. V dropped 5 bases and J dropped 3 bases, with 16 bases sitting between them. Germline-derived CDR1 and CDR2 are SGHTA and FQGNSA. CDR3 nucleotides: TGTGCCAGCAGCCGAGGGAATGGCGGGGAAGAGACCCAGTACTTC. Its protein is CASSRGNGGEETQYF.

J is TRBJ2-1 and V is TRBV7-2; D gene uncertain. Trimming shortened V by 5 bases and J by 6 bases, and 11 bases separated the two germline ends. There are 13 residues in the CDR3. Germline loops: CDR1 SGHTA, CDR2 FQGNSA. The CDR3 is CASSPGPSNEQFF. The DNA of the CDR3 is TGTGCCAGCAGCCCAGGACCTAGCAATGAGCAGTTCTTC.

The chain has TRBV27 and TRBJ2-3; TRBD1 aligns across 7 bases. The length of the CDR3 is 13 residues. Germline V lookup: CDR1 MNHEY, CDR2 SMNVEV (reference sequence). With V trimmed by 3 bases and J by 4 bases, 1 base remained unmatched. CDR3 nucleotides: TGTGCCAGCAGTTTGGGACAGTCAGATACGCAGTATTTT. Protein product: CASSLGQSDTQYF.

Ten or more counts support this clonotype. The genes are TRBV29-1 and TRBJ2-5; D ambiguous. This CDR3 contains 14 residues. The V gene lost 4 bases and the J gene lost 3 bases, with 15 bases spanning the gap. Germline-derived CDR1 and CDR2 are SQVTM and ANQGSEA. The CDR3 nucleotides are TGCAGCGTTGTCGATGAAGTCCGGAAAGAGACCCAGTACTTC. Translating gives CSVVDEVRKETQYF. Complete variable domain (other parts from reference TRBV29-1 and TRBJ2-5): SAVISQKPSRDICQRGTSLTIQCQVDSQVTMMFWYRQQPGQSLTLIATANQGSEATYESGFVIDKFPISRPNLTFSTLTVSNMSPEDSSIYLCSVVDEVRKETQYFGPGTRLLVL.

The chain recombines TRBV5-1 with TRBJ2-3; no definite D call. Germline V gene sequence: CDR1 SGHRS, CDR2 YFSETQ. The V end was cut by 0 bases, the J end by 5 bases, with 10 bases between. The CDR3 length is 14 residues. Here the CDR3 reads CASSLARAEDTQYF. In nucleotides, the CDR3 is TGCGCCAGCAGCTTGGCCCGAGCCGAAGATACGCAGTATTTT.

The genes are TRBV21-1 and TRBJ2-7; no check of the table's D call, TRBD1, against the DNA was made. TRBV21-1 constitutes a pseudogene. This CDR3 region has 12 residues. Here the CDR3 reads CASSKQGAEQYF. The CDR3 DNA is TGTGCCAGCAGCAAACAGGGGGCCGAGCAGTACTTC.

This clonotype turned up a few times. V usage is TRBV7-3 and J usage is TRBJ2-2; the match to TRBD2 covers 9 bases. Germline V gene sequence: CDR1 SGHTA, CDR2 FQGTGA. CDR3 size: 16 residues. V lost 1 base to trimming and J lost 2 bases; unmatched junction nucleotides: 2. CDR3 sequence: CASSLIGTSNTGELFF. DNA for the CDR3: TGTGCCAGCAGCTTAATAGGGACTAGCAACACCGGGGAGCTGTTTTTT.

The chain uses TRBV6-2 or TRBV6-3 and TRBJ2-5; the match to TRBD2 covers 10 bases. Trimming took 6 bases from V and 5 from J; bases not matched to a gene: 15. This CDR3 region has 17 residues. Germline lookup yields CDR1 MNHEY and CDR2 SVGEGT. CDR3 in amino acids: CASSPSSGRAQWETQYF. As DNA, the CDR3 is TGTGCCAGCAGCCCTTCGAGCGGGAGGGCCCAGTGGGAGACCCAGTACTTC.

This clonotype was recorded many times. V gene TRBV12-3 or TRBV12-4 combines with J gene TRBJ1-1, with a tentative D call TRBD1 (5 bases). The CDR3 runs 16 residues. Trimming pared 0 bases from V and 1 base from J, leaving 12 bases between. The CDR3 coding sequence is TGTGCCAGCAGTTTAGCTGGGATGGGGGGGAACACTGAAGCTTTCTTT. It is translated as CASSLAGMGGNTEAFF.

The chain carries TRBV19 and TRBJ2-1; D remains unclear. The CDR3 covers 15 residues. Germline V gene sequence: CDR1 LNHDA, CDR2 SQIVND (reference sequence). Trimming left V 1 base short and J 5 bases short, with 12 bases between. Written as DNA, the CDR3 is TGTGCCAGTAGTATAGCCCAACCAAAAAACAATGAGCAGTTCTTC. This codes for CASSIAQPKNNEQFF.

The chain recombines TRBV7-2 with TRBJ2-1; the match to TRBD2 covers 13 bases. The J segment lost 6 bases and the V segment lost 8 bases, leaving 7 bases of the junction unmatched. The CDR3 spans 15 residues. From germline, CDR1 is SGHTA and CDR2 FQGNSA. CDR3 DNA sequence: TGTGCCAGCCAACTAGCGGGAGGGAATTTCAATGAGCAGTTCTTC. Its translation is CASQLAGGNFNEQFF.

The CDR3: CASSIGGGGQETQYF. CDR3 DNA: TGTGCCAGCAGTATCGGAGGGGGGGGCCAAGAGACCCAGTACTTC. This rearrangement joins TRBV12-3 or TRBV12-4 to TRBJ2-5, with D maybe TRBD2 (7 bases). CDR3 length equals 15 residues. V gave up 5 bases and J gave up 1 base, with 14 bases separating them.

CDR3 in amino acids: CASGTDKPYEQYF. The CDR3 DNA reads as TGTGCCAGCGGAACCGACAAACCCTACGAGCAGTACTTC. The chain carries TRBV5-5 and TRBJ2-7; D gene ambiguous. This CDR3 is 13 amino acids long. Germline assignment: CDR1 SGHKS and CDR2 YYEKEE (reference sequence). The V end lost 7 bases, the J end lost 2 bases, and 13 bases lay between the germline ends.

This clonotype was recorded many times. The chain employs TRBV12-3 or TRBV12-4 and TRBJ2-3; TRBD2 matches at 10 bases. The CDR3 runs to 15 residues. J was trimmed by 5 bases and V by 6 bases; bases with no gene match: 8. CDR3 in amino acids: CASSFSGGAGDTQYF. In DNA form, the CDR3 reads TGTGCCAGCAGCTTCAGCGGGGGGGCCGGAGATACGCAGTATTTT.

This clonotype came up once. This chain links TRBV4-3 with TRBJ2-6, with TRBD1 matching over 8 bases. CDR3 length: 15 residues. The junction had 3 bases not matched to a gene; V was cut back by 6 bases and J by 2 bases. CDR1 LGHNA and CDR2 YSLEER come from the germline V gene. The CDR3 nucleotides are TGCGCCAGCAGTATACAGGGGGCTGGGGCCAACGTCCTGACTTTC. Amino acids: CASSIQGAGANVLTF.

The rearrangement links TRBV5-1 to TRBJ2-1; 10 positions agree with TRBD2. The CDR3 is made up of 15 amino acids. Germline V gives CDR1 SGHRS, CDR2 YFSETQ. Germline trimming cut 0 bases from V and 7 bases from J; bases unmatched to any gene: 4. The CDR3: CASSLELAGENEQFF. The CDR3, as DNA: TGCGCCAGCAGCTTGGAGCTAGCGGGGGAAAATGAGCAGTTCTTC.

This clonotype was counted many times. The CDR3 nucleotides read TGTGCCAGCAGCTTAGGAGGGACTAGCGGGAGTAAGACCCAGTACTTC. Translated, it gives CASSLGGTSGSKTQYF. The chain joins TRBV7-2 to TRBJ2-5; TRBD2 agrees at 14 bases. The V segment lost 1 base and the J segment 6 bases; nucleotides outside the gene matches: 4. This CDR3 has 16 amino acids. Germline CDR1 reads SGHTA; CDR2 reads FQGNSA.

This clonotype was counted a single time. The chain employs TRBV27 and TRBJ1-1, with D possibly being TRBD1 (6 bases). CDR3 length equals 14 residues. The ends were cut back, 8 bases at V and 0 bases at J, with 13 bases in the middle. Germline V gene data show CDR1 as MNHEY and CDR2 as SMNVEV (reference sequence). The CDR3 coding sequence is TGTGCCAGCGCGGCCGGGACACTGAACACTGAAGCTTTCTTT. It yields the protein CASAAGTLNTEAFF.

This chain joins TRBV12-3 or TRBV12-4 and TRBJ1-6; 8 nucleotides match TRBD1. CDR3 length: 15 residues. J gave up 7 bases and V 5 bases, and 7 bases lay outside the gene matches. The CDR3 protein is CASSLQTGVNSPLHF. The CDR3 DNA follows: TGTGCCAGCAGTCTCCAGACAGGGGTAAATTCACCCCTCCACTTT.

This clonotype showed up many times. The chain employs TRBV4-2 and TRBJ2-7; 9 positions agree with TRBD1. CDR3 length: 15 residues. With V trimmed by 3 bases and J by 6 bases, 9 bases remained unmatched. Germline assignment: CDR1 LGHNA and CDR2 YNFKEQ. The CDR3 reads CASSQGQGGSSEQYF. Here the CDR3 DNA reads TGTGCCAGCAGCCAGGGACAGGGTGGATCGAGCGAGCAGTACTTC.